The 32 T cell receptor beta chains listed next were all sequenced from one sample in a study of T-cell memory formation after mild COVID-19. TCRdb used MiXCR to reprocess the 5' RACE reads, holding one entry per CDR3 protein. The data hold more than 150,000 distinct CDR3 sequences, with around a fifth observed a single time. Input material: PBMCs or a T cell subset sorted from them (not recorded which). These TCRs come from an adult woman who had mild COVID-19 (a few samples of this study predate the infection). Cell type and time point are not known.

This clonotype was recorded a few times. The chain combines TRBV5-6 with TRBJ1-1; TRBD1 matches 7 bases. With 4 bases clipped from V and 1 base from J, the junction kept 10 bases outside the gene matches. The CDR3 is made up of 16 amino acids. Germline V CDR1 and CDR2: SGHDT, YYEEEE. The CDR3 DNA reads as TGTGCCAGCAGCCTAGTGGCAGGGGGATCGAACACTGAAGCTTTCTTT. It translates to CASSLVAGGSNTEAFF.

The chain uses TRBV5-1 and TRBJ2-3; 8 bases fit TRBD2. V lost 6 bases, J lost 4 bases, and 10 bases stayed unmatched. Germline loops: CDR1 SGHRS, CDR2 YFSETQ. CDR3 size: 15 residues. The CDR3: CASTTMTSAADTQYF. The CDR3 DNA follows: TGCGCCAGCACCACGATGACTAGCGCGGCAGATACGCAGTATTTT.

This clonotype was counted many times. V gene TRBV5-1 combines with J gene TRBJ1-1; D is unclear. CDR1 is SGHRS, CDR2 YFSETQ, per germline. V lost 3 bases to trimming and J lost 4 bases, with 7 bases between them. The CDR3 extends over 12 amino acids. The CDR3 region has the DNA TGCGCCAGCAGCTACGACTTCACTGAAGCTTTCTTT. Protein product: CASSYDFTEAFF. The whole variable domain, remainder taken from reference TRBV5-1 and TRBJ1-1, is KAGVTQTPRYLIKTRGQQVTLSCSPISGHRSVSWYQQTPGQGLQFLFEYFSETQRNKGNFPGRFSGRQFSNSRSEMNVSTLELGDSALYLCASSYDFTEAFFGQGTRLTVV.

This clonotype was counted only a few times. This rearrangement joins TRBV2 to TRBJ1-5; TRBD1 matches at 9 bases. Germline CDR1 and CDR2: SNHLY and FYNNEI. The CDR3 is made up of 15 amino acids. The junction had 6 bases not matched to a gene; V was cut back by 7 bases and J by 2 bases. CDR3 residues: CASNDRGYGNQPQHF. In DNA, the CDR3 is TGTGCCAGCAATGACAGGGGGTATGGCAATCAGCCCCAGCATTTT.

J is TRBJ1-5 and V is TRBV27; the D gene is possibly TRBD1 (5 bases). The germline V and J ends were trimmed by 4 bases and 6 bases, with 16 bases remaining between them. The germline V gene encodes CDR1 MNHEY and CDR2 SMNVEV (reference sequence). CDR3 length equals 15 residues. CDR3: CASSSVSGWTQPQHF. The CDR3 DNA follows: TGTGCCAGCAGTTCCGTCTCAGGGTGGACTCAGCCCCAGCATTTT.

This clonotype has just a few counts. J is TRBJ2-2 and V is TRBV5-1, with D uncertain. This CDR3 comprises 12 residues. Germline lookup yields CDR1 SGHRS and CDR2 YFSETQ. V was clipped by 0 bases and J by 5 bases, with 2 bases between them. This chain's CDR3 is CASSLETGELFF. Written as DNA, the CDR3 is TGCGCCAGCAGCTTGGAGACCGGGGAGCTGTTTTTT.

In this sample, this clonotype turned up a few times. The chain couples TRBV5-5 to TRBJ2-1; possible D gene TRBD2, 5 bases. V dropped 3 bases and J dropped 0 bases, with 16 bases sitting between them. Germline V gene data show CDR1 as SGHKS and CDR2 as YYEKEE (reference sequence). The CDR3 has 17 residues. CDR3 DNA sequence: TGTGCCAGCAGCTCGCACAGAGGGCTTAGCTCCTACAATGAGCAGTTCTTC. Translated, it gives CASSSHRGLSSYNEQFF.

The gene calls are TRBV3-1 and TRBJ2-2; maybe TRBD2 (5 bases). Trimming removed 0 bases from V and 4 bases from J, with 6 bases in between. CDR1 LGHDT and CDR2 YNNKEL come from the germline V gene (reference sequence). This CDR3 is built from 14 residues. The CDR3 reads CASSQDSGTGELFF. The CDR3 nucleotides are TGTGCCAGCAGCCAAGACAGCGGCACCGGGGAGCTGTTTTTT.

This chain joins TRBV19 and TRBJ1-3; no reliable D call. Trimming stripped 7 bases from V and 0 bases from J, with 13 bases between. Germline assignment: CDR1 LNHDA and CDR2 SQIVND (reference sequence). This CDR3 comprises 15 residues. The chain's CDR3 is CASNREAYSGNTIYF. The DNA for the CDR3 is TGTGCCAGTAACCGCGAGGCCTACTCTGGAAACACCATATATTTT.

In its sample, this clonotype was seen many times. This chain links TRBV30 with TRBJ1-2; D gene unclear. Germline V gives CDR1 GTSNPN, CDR2 SVGIG (reference sequence). V lost 4 bases and J 4 bases, leaving 19 bases between the germline ends. The CDR3 runs to 15 residues. The CDR3 reads CAWTSGHTVGYGYTF. CDR3 bases: TGTGCCTGGACGTCCGGGCACACGGTGGGCTATGGCTACACCTTC.

This clonotype appeared many times. The V and J genes are TRBV3-1 and TRBJ2-5; perhaps D is TRBD1 or TRBD2 (6 bases each). The CDR3 is 13 residues long. The ends were cut back, 2 bases at V and 5 bases at J, with 9 bases in the middle. Germline CDR1 and CDR2: LGHDT and YNNKEL (reference sequence). The CDR3 DNA sequence: TGTGCCAGCAGCCAACCGGGGGCGGAGACCCAGTACTTC. Translation gives CASSQPGAETQYF.

This clonotype was observed a few times. This chain connects TRBV7-9 to TRBJ2-2; 9 nucleotides line up with TRBD1. Looked up from germline, CDR1 is SEHNR and CDR2 is FQNEAQ (reference sequence). J was trimmed by 2 bases and V by 1 base; bases with no gene match: 5. This CDR3 spans 17 amino acids. This chain's CDR3 is CASSLGPGQGNTGELFF. In DNA, the CDR3 is TGTGCCAGCAGCTTAGGTCCGGGACAGGGCAACACCGGGGAGCTGTTTTTT.

V usage is TRBV7-2 and J usage is TRBJ2-7; D unclear. The CDR3 length is 13 residues. V lost 5 bases and J lost 3, with 11 bases in between. Germline lookup yields CDR1 SGHTA and CDR2 FQGNSA. CDR3 in amino acids: CASSPAIYYEQYF. The CDR3 bases are TGTGCCAGCAGCCCAGCCATTTACTACGAGCAGTACTTC.

The V gene is TRBV6-1, the J gene TRBJ2-3; TRBD2 matches at 11 bases. Per the germline V gene, CDR1 is MNHNS and CDR2 is SASEGT. With V trimmed by 3 bases and J by 4 bases, 9 bases remained unmatched. The CDR3 has 17 amino acids. The CDR3 DNA sequence: TGTGCCAGCAGTGATGCCAAACTAGCGGGAGAACCAGATACGCAGTATTTT. It encodes CASSDAKLAGEPDTQYF.

This clonotype was observed a handful of times. This rearrangement joins TRBV5-1 to TRBJ2-1; weak D call: TRBD2 (5 bases). CDR3 length equals 16 residues. V lost 9 bases and J 0 bases, leaving 19 bases between the germline ends. CDR1 SGHRS and CDR2 YFSETQ come from the germline V gene. The CDR3 loop is CATRLSGDSSYNEQFF. CDR3 DNA: TGCGCCACCCGACTAAGCGGCGATAGCTCCTACAATGAGCAGTTCTTC.

This clonotype was counted between two and nine times. This sequence joins TRBV7-8 and TRBJ2-7, with D perhaps given as TRBD1 or TRBD2 (5 bases each). Deletions cut 2 bases from V and 3 bases from J, with 11 bases between. Germline CDR1 SGHVS, CDR2 FQNEAQ. This CDR3 is 14 amino acids long. The CDR3 loop reads CASSLLEGYYEQYF. The CDR3 DNA reads as TGTGCCAGCAGCTTATTAGAGGGGTACTACGAGCAGTACTTC.

There are a few counts of this clonotype. This chain joins TRBV30 and TRBJ1-4, with D hard to call. V dropped 3 bases and J dropped 8 bases, with 13 bases sitting between them. The germline CDR1 and CDR2 sequences are GTSNPN and SVGIG (reference sequence). This CDR3 is 13 amino acids long. For the CDR3, the DNA is TGTGCCTGGAGCAACGGTCGTGAAGAAAAACTGTTTTTT. It translates to CAWSNGREEKLFF.

There are many counts of this clonotype. The CDR3 nucleotides are TGTGCCAGCAGCAGAGGGGGGACAGATACGCAGTATTTT. This encodes CASSRGGTDTQYF. V gene TRBV9 combines with J gene TRBJ2-3; TRBD1 or TRBD2 may be the D gene (6 bases each). Germline V gives CDR1 SGDLS, CDR2 YYNGEE. The CDR3 covers 13 residues. Trimming shortened V by 4 bases and J by 3 bases, and 9 bases separated the two germline ends.

V and J are TRBV20-1 and TRBJ2-7; a possible D gene is TRBD1 (6 bases). The CDR3 is 13 amino acids. V was shortened by 3 bases and J by 4 bases, with 13 bases between the two germline ends. Germline V gene sequence: CDR1 DFQATT, CDR2 SNEGSKA (reference sequence). The CDR3 protein is CSARGRGRYEQYF. In nucleotides, the CDR3 is TGCAGTGCTAGGGGCAGGGGTCGGTACGAGCAGTACTTC.

This clonotype turned up a few times. The V and J genes are TRBV15 and TRBJ2-1; possible D gene TRBD1, 6 bases. From germline, CDR1 is LNHNV and CDR2 YYDKDF (reference sequence). The CDR3 length is 13 residues. V lost 9 bases and J lost 8, with 17 bases in between. CDR3 sequence: CATQGMAGDEQFF. Here the CDR3 DNA reads TGTGCCACACAGGGTATGGCTGGGGATGAGCAGTTCTTC.

This clonotype was detected only a few times. The V call is TRBV29-1, the J call TRBJ1-1, with D possibly being TRBD1 (6 bases). The CDR3 runs 13 residues. The germline gives CDR1 SQVTM, CDR2 ANQGSEA. V was cut by 4 bases and J by 0 bases, with 9 bases left in between. The chain's CDR3 is CSVAGHLNTEAFF. The CDR3, as DNA: TGCAGCGTTGCGGGACACTTGAACACTGAAGCTTTCTTT.

This clonotype was seen more than once but under ten times. This chain joins TRBV29-1 and TRBJ2-7; TRBD1 matches 12 bases. The CDR3 totals 13 residues. The ends lost 5 bases at V and 5 bases at J; junction bases unmatched: 4. Germline CDR1 is SQVTM and CDR2 is ANQGSEA. As DNA, the CDR3 is TGCAGCGTTCTCGGGACAGGGGGCCACGAGCAGTACTTC. The encoded protein is CSVLGTGGHEQYF.

This clonotype was seen a handful of times. The chain links TRBV4-1 to TRBJ2-5; weak D call: TRBD1 (6 bases). The V end was cut by 5 bases, the J end by 5 bases, with 18 bases between. Germline CDR1 is MGHRA and CDR2 is YSYEKL. The CDR3 runs to 15 residues. The DNA of the CDR3 is TGCGCCAGCAGCATTCGACAGGACGAATACGAGACCCAGTACTTC. It specifies CASSIRQDEYETQYF.

The V gene is TRBV4-1, the J gene TRBJ2-7; tentatively, D is TRBD1 (5 bases). V lost 0 bases and J 1 base, leaving 13 bases between the germline ends. Germline loops: CDR1 MGHRA, CDR2 YSYEKL. CDR3 length equals 16 residues. This CDR3 is CASSQEPGMISYEQYF. The CDR3 DNA reads as TGCGCCAGCAGCCAAGAACCAGGGATGATATCCTACGAGCAGTACTTC.

The V gene is TRBV27, the J gene TRBJ1-5; unclear D gene. Germline CDR1 reads MNHEY; CDR2 reads SMNVEV (reference sequence). The CDR3 loop spans 13 amino acids. V lost 6 bases, J lost 4 bases, and 10 bases lay in between. CDR3 DNA sequence: TGTGCCAGCAGCCCGTCGTGGAATCAGCCCCAGCATTTT. Protein product: CASSPSWNQPQHF.

This clonotype was detected a few times. The V gene is TRBV6-2 or TRBV6-3, the J gene TRBJ1-1; D is possibly TRBD1 (6 bases). The V end was cut by 5 bases, the J end by 3 bases, with 13 bases between. CDR3 length equals 14 residues. The germline gives CDR1 MNHEY, CDR2 SVGEGT. CDR3 sequence reads: CASSTTGSYTEAFF. The CDR3 DNA is TGTGCCAGCAGTACAACAGGGAGTTACACTGAAGCTTTCTTT.

This clonotype occurred a few times. The chain is built from TRBV24-1 and TRBJ2-5; unclear D gene. The length of the CDR3 is 14 residues. CDR1 is KGHDR, CDR2 SFDVKD, per germline. Trimming cost V 9 bases and J 7 bases, with 20 bases left between them. CDR3 protein: CATGNHRAPGTQYF. Here the CDR3 DNA reads TGTGCCACCGGCAACCACCGGGCCCCAGGGACCCAGTACTTC.

This clonotype was found a few times. This chain joins TRBV12-3 or TRBV12-4 and TRBJ1-2; 8 bases agree with TRBD1. The CDR3 has 16 residues. Unmatched junction bases numbered 10, after V lost 5 bases and J lost 2 bases. The CDR3 loop is CASSMTYDRGNYGYTF. CDR3 sequence (DNA): TGTGCCAGCAGTATGACGTATGACAGGGGCAACTATGGCTACACCTTC.

The chain recombines TRBV2 with TRBJ2-7, with D possibly being TRBD1 or TRBD2 (6 bases each). Germline lookup yields CDR1 SNHLY and CDR2 FYNNEI. The CDR3 is 15 residues long. The V end lost 7 bases, the J end lost 2 bases, and 18 bases lay between the germline ends. DNA of the CDR3: TGTGCCAGCAATAGGGGGAATAGCGGAGCCTACGAGCAGTACTTC. Protein: CASNRGNSGAYEQYF.

This clonotype was seen only a few times. This sequence joins TRBV19 and TRBJ2-5; D might be TRBD1 (6 bases). This CDR3 is 14 amino acids long. Germline assignment: CDR1 LNHDA and CDR2 SQIVND (reference sequence). V dropped 2 bases and J dropped 2 bases, with 9 bases sitting between them. The CDR3 here is CASSINRDQETQYF. In nucleotides, the CDR3 is TGTGCCAGTAGTATAAACAGGGATCAAGAGACCCAGTACTTC.

The rearrangement links TRBV27 to TRBJ2-7, with D hard to call. Trimming left V 6 bases short and J 1 base short, with 16 bases between. Germline V gene lookup returns CDR1 MNHEY and CDR2 SMNVEV (reference sequence). This CDR3 has 15 residues. CDR3 region: CASSTRRSPSYEQYF. The DNA for the CDR3 is TGTGCCAGCAGCACCCGACGGAGTCCTTCCTACGAGCAGTACTTC.

This clonotype has just a few counts. J is TRBJ2-5 and V is TRBV7-2, with unresolved D. CDR3 length: 14 amino acids. Trimming pared 7 bases from V and 7 bases from J, leaving 19 bases between. The germline CDR1 and CDR2 sequences are SGHTA and FQGNSA. The DNA for the CDR3 is TGTGCCAGCATCCCGTTGGAGTCATGGACGACCCAGTACTTC. This encodes CASIPLESWTTQYF.